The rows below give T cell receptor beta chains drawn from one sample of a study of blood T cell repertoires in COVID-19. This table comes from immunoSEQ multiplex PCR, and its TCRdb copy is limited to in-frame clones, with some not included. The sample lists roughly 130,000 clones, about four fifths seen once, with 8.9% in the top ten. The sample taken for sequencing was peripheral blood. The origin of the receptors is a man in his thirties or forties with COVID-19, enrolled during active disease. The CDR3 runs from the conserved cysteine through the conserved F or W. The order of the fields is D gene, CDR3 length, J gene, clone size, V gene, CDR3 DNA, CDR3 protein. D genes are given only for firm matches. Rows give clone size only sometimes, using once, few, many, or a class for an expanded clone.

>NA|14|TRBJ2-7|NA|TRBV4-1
TGCGCCAGCAGCCAAGTTCAGGGTTCCTACGAGCAGTACTTC
CASSQVQGSYEQYF
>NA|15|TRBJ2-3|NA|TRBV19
TGTGCCAGTAGTATTTCTTTAGCGCCCACAGATACGCAGTATTTT
CASSISLAPTDTQYF
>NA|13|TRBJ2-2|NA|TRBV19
TGTGCCAGTAGTATGTTGCGAAACGGGGAGCTGTTTTTT
CASSMLRNGELFF
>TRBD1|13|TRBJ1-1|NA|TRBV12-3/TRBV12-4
TGTGCCAGCAGTGGGGGACAGGGGCTTGAAGCTTTCTTT
CASSGGQGLEAFF
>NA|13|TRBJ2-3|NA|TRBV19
TGTGCCAGTAGTATCCAGGGGATCGATACGCAGTATTTT
CASSIQGIDTQYF
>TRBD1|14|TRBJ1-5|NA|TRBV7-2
TGTGCCAGCAGCTCTACCGACAGGGAACAGCCCCAGCATTTT
CASSSTDREQPQHF
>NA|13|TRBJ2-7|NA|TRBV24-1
TGTGCCACCGGAGCGGGTGTTTCCTACGAGCAGTACTTC
CATGAGVSYEQYF
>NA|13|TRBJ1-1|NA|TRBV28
TGTGCCAGCAGTCCTAATTTAGTTGCTGAAGCTTTCTTT
CASSPNLVAEAFF
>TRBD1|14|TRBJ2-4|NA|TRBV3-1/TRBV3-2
TGTGCCAGCAGCCAAGGACAGGGGGGAAACATTCAGTACTTC
CASSQGQGGNIQYF
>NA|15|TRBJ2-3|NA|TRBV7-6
TGTGCCAGCAGCCAATATGGGGCTAGCACAGATACGCAGTATTTT
CASSQYGASTDTQYF
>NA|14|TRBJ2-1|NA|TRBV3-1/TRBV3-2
TGTGCCAGCAGCCACCGAGGGACCTACAATGAGCAGTTCTTC
CASSHRGTYNEQFF
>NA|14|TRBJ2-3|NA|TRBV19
TGTGCCAGTAGTATGGCGTTCAGCGCAGATACGCAGTATTTT
CASSMAFSADTQYF
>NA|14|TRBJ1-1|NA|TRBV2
TGTGCCAGCCTCCTCGGGGTGGAGAACACTGAAGCTTTCTTT
CASLLGVENTEAFF
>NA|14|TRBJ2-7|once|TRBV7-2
TGTGCCAGCAGCCCGGGATATAATTCCTACGAGCAGTACTTC
CASSPGYNSYEQYF
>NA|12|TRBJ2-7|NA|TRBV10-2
TGCGCCAGCAATGATAGGGGATACGAGCAGTACTTC
CASNDRGYEQYF
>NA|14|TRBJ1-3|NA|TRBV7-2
TGTGCCAGCAGCTTGGGACAACCTGGAAACACCATATATTTT
CASSLGQPGNTIYF
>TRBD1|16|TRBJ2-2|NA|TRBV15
TGTGCCACCAGCACCCCCGGACAGGGAACGGTCGGGGAGCTGTTTTTT
CATSTPGQGTVGELFF
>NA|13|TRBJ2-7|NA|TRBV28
TGTGCCAGCAGGCCCCGACTAGCCTACGAGCAGTACTTC
CASRPRLAYEQYF
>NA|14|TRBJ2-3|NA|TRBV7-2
TGTGCCAGCAGCCGGACAGCTAGCACAGATACGCAGTATTTT
CASSRTASTDTQYF
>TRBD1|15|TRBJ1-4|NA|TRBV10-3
TGTGCCATCAGTGAGTCGACAGGGGCTAATGAAAAACTGTTTTTT
CAISESTGANEKLFF
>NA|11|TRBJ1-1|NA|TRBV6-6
TGTGCCAGCACCCCGGGAACTGAAGCTTTCTTT
CASTPGTEAFF
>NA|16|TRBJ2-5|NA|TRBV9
TGTGCCAGCAGCGCCCGTAGTTCAAGGGGGAAAGAGACCCAGTACTTC
CASSARSSRGKETQYF
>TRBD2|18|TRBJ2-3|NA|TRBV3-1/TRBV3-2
TGTGCCAGCGGAAAAGAGGGACTAGCGGGAGGATACACAGATACGCAGTATTTT
CASGKEGLAGGYTDTQYF
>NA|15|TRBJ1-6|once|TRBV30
TGTGCCTGGAGCTCCACAGGGATGGGTAATTCACCCCTCCACTTT
CAWSSTGMGNSPLHF
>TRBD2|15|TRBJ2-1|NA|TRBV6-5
TGTGCCAGCAGCCGCCGGGGCGGGAGGGGCAATGAGCAGTTCTTC
CASSRRGGRGNEQFF
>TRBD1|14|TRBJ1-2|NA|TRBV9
TGTGCCAGCAGCGTGGGGACAGAGAACTATGGCTACACCTTC
CASSVGTENYGYTF
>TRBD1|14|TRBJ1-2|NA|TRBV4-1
TGCGCCAGCAGCCCGACCGGGACAGGGCTTGGCTACACCTTC
CASSPTGTGLGYTF
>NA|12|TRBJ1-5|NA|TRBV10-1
TGCGCCAGCAGTGATTCAAATCAGCCCCAGCATTTT
CASSDSNQPQHF
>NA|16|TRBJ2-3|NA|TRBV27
TGTGCCAGCAGTTTATCGGGGCAGATTAGCACAGATACGCAGTATTTT
CASSLSGQISTDTQYF
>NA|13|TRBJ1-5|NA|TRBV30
TGTGCCTGGAGTTCAGGGGACAATCAGCCCCAGCATTTT
CAWSSGDNQPQHF
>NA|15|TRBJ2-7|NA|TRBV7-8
TGTGCCAGCAGCTTAAGGTTGAGCGGATCCTACGAGCAGTACTTC
CASSLRLSGSYEQYF
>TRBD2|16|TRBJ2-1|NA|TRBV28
TGTGCCAGCAGCTACCTAGCGGGAGGGTCCTACAATGAGCAGTTCTTC
CASSYLAGGSYNEQFF
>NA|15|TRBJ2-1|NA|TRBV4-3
TGCGCCAGCAGCCCATCACGGACACGGAACAATGAGCAGTTCTTC
CASSPSRTRNNEQFF
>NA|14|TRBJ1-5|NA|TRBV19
TGTGCCAGTACTTCTACAGGAGGGAATCAGCCCCAGCATTTT
CASTSTGGNQPQHF
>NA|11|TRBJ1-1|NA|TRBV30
TGTGCCGGCGGGCTGAACACTGAAGCTTTCTTT
CAGGLNTEAFF
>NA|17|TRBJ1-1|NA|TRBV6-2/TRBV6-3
TGTGCCAGCAGTTACTCGGAATTCTGGGCAGGGGTGTCTGAAGCTTTCTTT
CASSYSEFWAGVSEAFF
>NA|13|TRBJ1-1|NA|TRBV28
TGTGCCAGCAGTTTATACAGGAACACTGAAGCTTTCTTT
CASSLYRNTEAFF
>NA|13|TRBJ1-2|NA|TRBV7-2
TGTGCCAGCAGCTCTTCAGGGTTAGAGGGCTACACCTTC
CASSSSGLEGYTF
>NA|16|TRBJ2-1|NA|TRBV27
TGTGCCAGCAGTTTCCAAGCGTTGAGCTCCTACAATGAGCAGTTCTTC
CASSFQALSSYNEQFF
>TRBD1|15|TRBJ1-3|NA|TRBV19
TGTGCCAGTAGTACCTCCGGGACAGCTGGAAACACCATATATTTT
CASSTSGTAGNTIYF
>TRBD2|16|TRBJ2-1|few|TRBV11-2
TGTGCCAGCAGCACCGTTGCCGGGAGGGCCGGGGATGAGCAGTTCTTC
CASSTVAGRAGDEQFF
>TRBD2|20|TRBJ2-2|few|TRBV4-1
TGCGCCAGCAGCCAAGAGGGACTAGCGGGAGGCCAGGTTCTCACCGGGGAGCTGTTTTTT
CASSQEGLAGGQVLTGELFF
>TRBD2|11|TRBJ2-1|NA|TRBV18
TGTGCCAGCTCCCCCGGGGGGGAGCAGTTCTTC
CASSPGGEQFF
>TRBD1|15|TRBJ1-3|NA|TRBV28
TGTGCCAGCAGCCCGGGACAGGGGGTTGGAAACACCATATATTTT
CASSPGQGVGNTIYF
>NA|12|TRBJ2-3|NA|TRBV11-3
TGTGCCAGCAGCTTAGCGTCAGATACGCAGTATTTT
CASSLASDTQYF
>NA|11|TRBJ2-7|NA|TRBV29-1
TGCAGCGTTGGGCAGGGAAACGAGCAGTACTTC
CSVGQGNEQYF
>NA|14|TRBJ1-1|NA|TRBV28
TGTGCCAGCAGTTTAACAGGGTCTGGGACTGAAGCTTTCTTT
CASSLTGSGTEAFF
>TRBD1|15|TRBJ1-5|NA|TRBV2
TGTGCCAGCAGCGCACAGGGGGCGAGCAATCAGCCCCAGCATTTT
CASSAQGASNQPQHF
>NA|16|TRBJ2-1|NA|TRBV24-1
TGTGCCACCAGTGATTTATCGGGGCAGGGGTACAATGAGCAGTTCTTC
CATSDLSGQGYNEQFF
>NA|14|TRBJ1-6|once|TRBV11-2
TGTGCCAGCAGTTCACAGGCTACCAGGCAACCCCTCCACTTT
CASSSQATRQPLHF
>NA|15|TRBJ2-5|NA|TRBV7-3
TGTGCCAGCAGCTTTGGGAGTGGGAGGACAGAGACCCAGTACTTC
CASSFGSGRTETQYF
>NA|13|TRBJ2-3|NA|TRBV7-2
TGTGCCAGCAGCTTCGTTGGCACAGATACGCAGTATTTT
CASSFVGTDTQYF
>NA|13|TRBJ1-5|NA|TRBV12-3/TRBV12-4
TGTGCCAGCAGTTTGGGGGCGAATCAGCCCCAGCATTTT
CASSLGANQPQHF